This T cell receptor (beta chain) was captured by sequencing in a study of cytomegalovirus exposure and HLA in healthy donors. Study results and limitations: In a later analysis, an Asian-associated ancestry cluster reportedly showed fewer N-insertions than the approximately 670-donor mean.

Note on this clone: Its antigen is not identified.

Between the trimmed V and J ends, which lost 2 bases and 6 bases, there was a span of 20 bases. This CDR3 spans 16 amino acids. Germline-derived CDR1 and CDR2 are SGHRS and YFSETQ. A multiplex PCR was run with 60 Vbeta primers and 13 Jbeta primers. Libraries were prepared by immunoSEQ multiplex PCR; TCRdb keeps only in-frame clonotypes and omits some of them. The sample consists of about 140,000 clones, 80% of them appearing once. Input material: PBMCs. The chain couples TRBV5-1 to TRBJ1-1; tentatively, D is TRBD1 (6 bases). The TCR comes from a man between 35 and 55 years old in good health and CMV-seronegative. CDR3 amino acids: CASSLGTTPKWAEAFF. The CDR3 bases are TGCGCCAGCAGCTTAGGGACAACCCCGAAGTGGGCTGAAGCTTTCTTT.